The rows below give T cell receptor beta chains drawn from one sample of a study of blood T cell repertoires in COVID-19. TCRdb's table, derived via immunoSEQ multiplex PCR, lists solely in-frame clones and lacks some. Of approximately 200,000 clones listed, more than 75% were seen once; the top ten hold 7.2%. Sequencing input: PBMCs or T cells enriched from blood (not recorded which). These receptors were taken from a man younger than 45 in a cohort exposed to, infected with or recovered from COVID-19 (not recorded which). Each CDR3 is given with its conserved first and last residue. A D gene is named only where the DNA matches it firmly.

d_call	j_call	v_call	cdr3_aa
-	TRBJ2-7	TRBV10-2	CASRGYVQETGGLSHEQYF
-	TRBJ2-3	TRBV27	CASRPDNTDTQYF
TRBD2	TRBJ2-5	TRBV28	CASSRTSGSKETQYF
-	TRBJ1-1	TRBV5-5	CASSSDSPGNTEAFF
TRBD1	TRBJ1-2	TRBV11-2	CASSRDRLYGYTF
-	TRBJ1-2	TRBV6-5	CATSLFYYENYGYTF
-	TRBJ2-7	TRBV7-2	CASSLGAALSFYEQYF
-	TRBJ1-5	TRBV28	CASSGETGVNQPQHF
-	TRBJ2-7	TRBV24-1	CATSGQTTGEQYF
TRBD1	TRBJ2-7	TRBV11-2	CASSSTTRQGTYEQYF
-	TRBJ1-6	TRBV28	CASRPGPAGNSPLHF
TRBD1	TRBJ1-4	TRBV3-1/TRBV3-2	CASSHYTGGLEKLFF
-	TRBJ1-6	TRBV7-6	CASSKGTPRDLRSPLHF
TRBD2	TRBJ2-7	TRBV14	CASSQRTSGILRSYEQYF
TRBD1	TRBJ1-3	TRBV4-3	CASSQNDRAAGNTIYF
-	TRBJ1-1	TRBV16	CASSQSQWNTEAFF
-	TRBJ2-4	TRBV5-1	CASSLESLAKNIQYF
-	TRBJ2-7	TRBV24-1	CATSDGGERLTYEQYF
-	TRBJ2-7	TRBV7-9	CASSLDPQGYEQYF
-	TRBJ1-2	TRBV3-1/TRBV3-2	CASSQDITGTYGYTF
-	TRBJ1-1	TRBV7-9	CASSYSMNTEAFF
TRBD1	TRBJ2-3	TRBV7-6	CASSLGQGTSTDTQYF
TRBD1	TRBJ2-7	TRBV6-5	CASRPDRAGEQYF
TRBD2	TRBJ2-7	TRBV4-3	CASSQDIQTSGNYEQYF
TRBD1	TRBJ2-3	TRBV9	CASSVVDRGTDTQYF
-	TRBJ2-3	TRBV29-1	CSVGYGQYF
-	TRBJ2-3	TRBV7-2	CASSLASGGSSDTQYF
-	TRBJ2-7	TRBV3-1/TRBV3-2	CASSQPKDRGLYSYEQYF
-	TRBJ2-1	TRBV7-9	CASSLGLDKFF
TRBD2	TRBJ2-7	TRBV3-1/TRBV3-2	CASSLILAGADEQYF
TRBD2	TRBJ2-7	TRBV27	CASSPTSGRSSYEQYF
-	TRBJ2-7	TRBV6-2/TRBV6-3	CASSPLRGDTWFYEQYF
TRBD1	TRBJ2-7	TRBV11-2	CASTNPGQGGEQYF
TRBD1	TRBJ1-4	TRBV16	CASSLDDGQGEKLFF
-	TRBJ2-1	TRBV19	CASSIAWDSGSREQFF
-	TRBJ2-7	TRBV9	CASSSGLALSYEQYF
-	TRBJ2-2	TRBV19	CASNQGNTGELFF
TRBD1	TRBJ1-1	TRBV15	CATSTVRTGVAEAFF
-	TRBJ2-4	TRBV27	CASSQGSLAKNIQYF
-	TRBJ1-3	TRBV14	CASSHRGLGNTIYF
TRBD1	TRBJ1-1	TRBV19	CASTTGGLLNTEAFF
-	TRBJ2-4	TRBV7-2	CASSLGSGYKNIQYF
TRBD1	TRBJ1-1	TRBV7-3	CASSWTGVPNTEAFF
-	TRBJ1-1	TRBV3-1/TRBV3-2	CASSHAGQMNTEAFF
-	TRBJ1-2	TRBV6-5	CASRVSEVANYGYTF
TRBD1	TRBJ1-5	TRBV15	CATSRAPGQGDVSQPQHF
TRBD2	TRBJ2-7	TRBV4-3	CASSQDPPGAGGSYEQYF
TRBD2	TRBJ2-1	TRBV11-2	CASSSPMGGRAGEQFF
TRBD1	TRBJ1-1	TRBV9	CASRSGTGGSDTEAFF